This TCR beta chain is from a study of Graves' ophthalmopathy and Graves' hyperthyroidism. RNA served as the template for amplifying TCR beta CDR3 regions. The first round was an RT-PCR with HTBI primers, and the second round was a multiplex PCR. TCRdb used MiXCR to reprocess the multiplex PCR reads, holding one entry per CDR3 protein. The sample gives hundreds of thousands of distinct CDR3 sequences, 22% of which show up once; around 7% is in the top ten. Enrolled hyperthyroidism patients had a new diagnosis, a duration under 2 months, and an age of 18 to 65. This clonotype came up many times. CDR3 length: 17 amino acids. V shed 3 bases and J shed 0 bases, with 12 bases lying between them. The V gene's germline CDR1 is SNHLY and CDR2 FYNNEI.

The source material was peripheral blood. This sequence was found in a woman aged 18-30 years with stable Graves' hyperthyroidism. Some clones in this sample may be carry-over from other donors' samples. The chain has TRBV2 and TRBJ2-6; D assignment may be TRBD1 or TRBD2 (6 bases each). In DNA form, the CDR3 reads TGTGCCAGCAGTGAGTGGGGGGCGAACTCTGGGGCCAACGTCCTGACTTTC. Protein product: CASSEWGANSGANVLTF.